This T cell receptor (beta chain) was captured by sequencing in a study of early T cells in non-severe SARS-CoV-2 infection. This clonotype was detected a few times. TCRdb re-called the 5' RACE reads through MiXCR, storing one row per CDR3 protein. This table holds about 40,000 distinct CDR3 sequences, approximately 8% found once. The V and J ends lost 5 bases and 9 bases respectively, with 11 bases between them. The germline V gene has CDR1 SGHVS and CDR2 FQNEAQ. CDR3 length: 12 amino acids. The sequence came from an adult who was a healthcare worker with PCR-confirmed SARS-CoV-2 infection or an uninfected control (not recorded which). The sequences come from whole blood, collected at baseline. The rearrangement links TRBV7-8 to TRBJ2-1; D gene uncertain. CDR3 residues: CASSPETGEQFF. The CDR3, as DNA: TGTGCCAGCAGCCCAGAGACGGGTGAGCAGTTCTTC.